The next 11 T cell receptor beta chains were all read from a single sample in a study of blood T cells in healthy people across ages. The use of a sample-barcoded 5' primer and a J-beta primer mix characterized a second PCR of 7 to 11 cycles. TCRdb re-analysed the 5' RACE reads in MiXCR, keeping a single row per CDR3 protein. The table has around 1.5 million distinct CDR3 sequences, 40% to 50% seen once. What was sequenced was blood. These receptor sequences come from a woman aged 18-29 years in good health.

V usage is TRBV4-1 and J usage is TRBJ2-3; TRBD2 aligns across 8 bases. V shed 3 bases and J 3 bases; nucleotides not matched to a gene: 8. From germline, CDR1 is MGHRA and CDR2 YSYEKL. This CDR3 region has 16 residues. The CDR3 coding sequence is TGCGCCAGCAGCCACCCACCCGGGGGGGCAACAGATACGCAGTATTTT. Amino acids: CASSHPPGGATDTQYF.

The rearrangement uses TRBV7-3 and TRBJ2-7; 11 nucleotides line up with TRBD2. The CDR3 spans 15 residues. The germline CDR1 and CDR2 sequences are SGHTA and FQGTGA. Trimming removed 1 base from V and 6 bases from J; junction bases left unmatched: 5. CDR3 nucleotides: TGTGCCAGCAGCTTAAATAGCGGGGGGGCAACCGAGCAGTACTTC. This codes for CASSLNSGGATEQYF.

A word on this clonotype: The junction departs from the called germline gene at one end, perhaps through a read error. V gene TRBV20-1 combines with J gene TRBJ2-1, with D perhaps matching TRBD2 (5 bases). Germline V gene data show CDR1 as DFQATT and CDR2 as SNEGSKA (reference sequence). The CDR3 runs to 11 residues. The CDR3 protein is CGASRSNEQFF. The CDR3 DNA is TGCGGTGCTAGCCGATCTAATGAGCAGTTCTTC.

The chain combines TRBV7-3 with TRBJ2-5; tentatively, D is TRBD1 (5 bases). Germline CDR1 SGHTA, CDR2 FQGTGA. The CDR3 has 15 amino acids. V was trimmed by 6 bases and J by 5 bases, leaving 19 bases between them. Written as DNA, the CDR3 is TGTGCCAGCAGTCATATGGACGCCCCAGGGGAGACCCAGTACTTC. Residues: CASSHMDAPGETQYF.

This clonotype was picked up a small number of times. The rearrangement joins TRBV18 to TRBJ2-7; unclear D gene. CDR1 KGHSH and CDR2 LQKENI come from the germline V gene. V lost 2 bases, J lost 1 base, and 12 bases lay in between. This CDR3 comprises 15 residues. Written as DNA, the CDR3 is TGTGCCAGCTCACCAAACGGCCTAGGATCCTACGAGCAGTACTTC. Its translation: CASSPNGLGSYEQYF.

This clonotype was detected only once. The V and J genes are TRBV12-3 or TRBV12-4 and TRBJ2-2; maybe TRBD1 (6 bases). The germline V and J ends were trimmed by 5 bases and 4 bases, with 14 bases remaining between them. The CDR3 has 15 residues. The CDR3: CASSPDWGPTGELFF. The CDR3 DNA is TGTGCCAGCAGTCCGGACTGGGGGCCCACCGGGGAGCTGTTTTTT.

This chain connects TRBV7-2 to TRBJ2-7; no clear D. The ends were cut back, 5 bases at V and 3 bases at J, with 14 bases in the middle. In germline, CDR1 is SGHTA, CDR2 FQGNSA. This CDR3 is 14 amino acids long. CDR3 DNA: TGTGCCAGCAGCCTCCCCGGGTCTGGCTACGAGCAGTACTTC. It is translated as CASSLPGSGYEQYF. The complete variable domain, with remaining parts taken from reference TRBV7-2 and TRBJ2-7, reads GAGVSQSPSNKVTEKGKDVELRCDPISGHTALYWYRQSLGQGLEFLIYFQGNSAPDKSGLPSDRFSAERTGGSVSTLTIQRTQQEDSAVYLCASSLPGSGYEQYFGPGTRLTVT.

This clonotype was found once. The chain recombines TRBV19 with TRBJ1-2; D possibly corresponds to TRBD1 (6 bases). Germline loops: CDR1 LNHDA, CDR2 SQIVND (reference sequence). This CDR3 comprises 13 residues. Between the trimmed V and J ends, which lost 9 bases and 2 bases, there was a span of 13 bases. CDR3 coding DNA: TGTGCCAGCCGTAAACAGGGAAACTATGGCTACACCTTC. Translation gives CASRKQGNYGYTF.

This chain uses TRBV6-6 with TRBJ2-7; TRBD2 agrees at 8 bases. Losses at the gene ends were 6 bases for V and 4 bases for J; bases not matched to a gene: 14. Germline CDR1 MNHNY, CDR2 SVGAGI (reference sequence). The CDR3 is 16 residues long. The CDR3 is CASSPTELAAEYEQYF. CDR3 nucleotide sequence: TGTGCCAGCAGCCCGACCGAACTAGCGGCTGAATACGAGCAGTACTTC.

The V and J genes are TRBV7-2 and TRBJ2-3, with a weak D call TRBD2 (7 bases). With 4 bases removed from V and 6 bases from J, the gap between germline ends came to 17 bases. Germline CDR1 and CDR2: SGHTA and FQGNSA. This CDR3 region has 15 residues. The CDR3 reads CASSSGGLRSDTQYF. In DNA form, the CDR3 reads TGTGCCAGCAGCTCGGGGGGCCTCAGATCGGATACGCAGTATTTT.

This clonotype has only one observation. The CDR3 DNA reads as TGCAGCGTTGACGGGAAAACCGGGGAGCTGTTTTTT. This sequence encodes CSVDGKTGELFF. This chain links TRBV29-1 with TRBJ2-2, with TRBD2 as a possible D gene (5 bases). The V gene's germline CDR1 is SQVTM and CDR2 ANQGSEA. V lost 3 bases and J lost 5, with 7 bases in between. CDR3 length: 12 residues.